What follows are 17 T cell receptor beta chains derived from one specimen sequenced in a study of PD-1 blockade in classical Hodgkin lymphoma. The patients all showed relapse after autologous stem cell transplantation, while their brentuximab vedotin exposure varied. TCRdb keeps only in-frame clones here, not all; method: immunoSEQ multiplex PCR. The sample lists 50,000 to 65,000 clones, around nine tenths occurring once. The specimen was peripheral blood mononuclear cells (PBMCs), collected before the second cycle of nivolumab. These receptor sequences come from a human donor with classical Hodgkin lymphoma.

This chain joins TRBV5-1 and TRBJ1-5, with unresolved D. This CDR3 has 15 amino acids. V was clipped by 0 bases and J by 6 bases, with 13 bases between them. Germline V CDR1 and CDR2: SGHRS, YFSETQ. In DNA form, the CDR3 reads TGCGCCAGCAGCTTGGACGGTTCAGATTTTCAGCCCCAGCATTTT. Its translation: CASSLDGSDFQPQHF.

This clone was observed a single time. This specimen includes other DNA sequences encoding the same CDR3. J is TRBJ2-2 and V is TRBV5-1, with D perhaps matching TRBD2 (6 bases). This CDR3 has 14 residues. Germline V lookup: CDR1 SGHRS, CDR2 YFSETQ. Trimming stripped 4 bases from V and 3 bases from J, with 10 bases between. CDR3 in DNA: TGCGCCAGCAGCCGGGACTCCTACACCGGGGAGCTGTTTTTT. It encodes CASSRDSYTGELFF.

This clone was found once. V gene TRBV7-9 combines with J gene TRBJ1-1; possibly TRBD1 for D (5 bases). Trimming left V 5 bases short and J 4 bases short, with 20 bases between. This CDR3 is 16 amino acids long. The germline CDR1 and CDR2 sequences are SEHNR and FQNEAQ (reference sequence). CDR3 coding DNA: TGTGCCAGCAGCCCTGACAGCTCTGTGGGTGGCACTGAAGCTTTCTTT. As protein: CASSPDSSVGGTEAFF.

The chain is built from TRBV14 and TRBJ2-7, with D hard to call. The CDR3 extends over 13 amino acids. CDR1 is SGHDN, CDR2 FVKESK, per germline. Trimming took off 0 bases at V and 4 bases at J, with 7 bases between the two ends. For the CDR3, the DNA is TGTGCCAGCAGCCAAGATCTCGGGTACGAGCAGTACTTC. Its protein is CASSQDLGYEQYF.

This rearrangement joins TRBV13 to TRBJ2-7; D uncertain. The V end was cut by 3 bases, the J end by 3 bases, with 15 bases between. The CDR3 length is 15 residues. From germline, CDR1 is PRHDT and CDR2 FYEKMQ (reference sequence). This chain's CDR3 is CASSFTQVINYEQYF. CDR3 nucleotides: TGTGCCAGCAGCTTTACGCAGGTCATCAACTACGAGCAGTACTTC. The full variable domain, its missing parts supplied by reference TRBV13 and TRBJ2-7, is AAGVIQSPRHLIKEKRETATLKCYPIPRHDTVYWYQQGPGQDPQFLISFYEKMQSDKGSIPDRFSAQQFSDYHSELNMSSLELGDSALYFCASSFTQVINYEQYFGPGTRLTVT.

This chain uses TRBV5-1 with TRBJ1-1; TRBD1 matches 7 bases. Germline V CDR1 and CDR2: SGHRS, YFSETQ. The CDR3 runs 17 residues. V trimming: 1 base; J trimming: 1 base; junction bases outside the gene matches: 10. The CDR3 sequence is CASSLYQAGTANTEAFF. In nucleotides, the CDR3 is TGCGCCAGCAGCTTGTACCAGGCGGGGACAGCGAACACTGAAGCTTTCTTT. Full variable domain (remainder filled in from reference TRBV5-1 and TRBJ1-1): KAGVTQTPRYLIKTRGQQVTLSCSPISGHRSVSWYQQTPGQGLQFLFEYFSETQRNKGNFPGRFSGRQFSNSRSEMNVSTLELGDSALYLCASSLYQAGTANTEAFFGQGTRLTVV.

The gene calls are TRBV28 and TRBJ1-2; D remains ambiguous. V was cut by 7 bases and J by 0 bases, with 15 bases left in between. Looked up from germline, CDR1 is MDHEN and CDR2 is SYDVKM. This CDR3 region has 15 residues. The CDR3 spells CASTTPEGSNYGYTF. The CDR3 bases are TGTGCCAGCACCACCCCGGAAGGGTCTAACTATGGCTACACCTTC.

This rearrangement joins TRBV6-5 to TRBJ1-1; D gene ambiguous. Trimming stripped 6 bases from V and 1 base from J, with 9 bases between. Germline V gives CDR1 MNHEY, CDR2 SVGAGI. This CDR3 spans 13 amino acids. The DNA of the CDR3 is TGTGCCAGCAGCCCCACGGGGAACACTGAAGCTTTCTTT. It codes for CASSPTGNTEAFF.

The chain couples TRBV5-1 to TRBJ2-3; 7 nucleotides agree with TRBD2. J lost 2 bases, V lost 1 base, and 7 bases had no gene match. Per the germline V gene, CDR1 is SGHRS and CDR2 is YFSETQ. The CDR3 runs 16 residues. This chain's CDR3 is CASSLPAGHTTDTQYF. In DNA form, the CDR3 reads TGCGCCAGCAGCTTGCCAGCGGGGCACACCACAGATACGCAGTATTTT.

This clone was seen once. This sequence joins TRBV15 and TRBJ1-2; D is possibly TRBD1 (6 bases). The CDR3 consists of 14 residues. V was shortened by 1 base and J by 2 bases, with 8 bases between the two germline ends. Germline CDR1 is LNHNV and CDR2 is YYDKDF (reference sequence). CDR3 in amino acids: CATSRGQENYGYTF. CDR3 in DNA: TGTGCCACCAGCAGAGGACAGGAAAACTATGGCTACACCTTC.

In this sample, this clone turned up once. This rearrangement joins TRBV30 to TRBJ2-3, with 7 bases that match TRBD2. V shed 1 base, J shed 4 bases, and the junction held 8 bases outside the gene matches. This CDR3 is 15 amino acids long. In germline, CDR1 is GTSNPN, CDR2 SVGIG (reference sequence). The CDR3, as DNA: TGTGCCTGGAGTGCCGGACTAGGCATGGCAGATACGCAGTATTTT. Its translation: CAWSAGLGMADTQYF. The whole variable domain, remainder taken from reference TRBV30 and TRBJ2-3, is SQTIHQWPATLVQPVGSPLSLECTVEGTSNPNLYWYRQAAGRGLQLLFYSVGIGQISSEVPQNLSASRPQDRQFILSSKKLLLSDSGFYLCAWSAGLGMADTQYFGPGTRLTVL.

This sequence joins TRBV14 and TRBJ1-3; 7 nucleotides line up with TRBD1. Looked up from germline, CDR1 is SGHDN and CDR2 is FVKESK. Trimming took 4 bases from V and 0 from J; bases not matched to a gene: 6. This CDR3 contains 16 residues. This CDR3 is CASSLGTDYSGNTIYF. The CDR3 nucleotides read TGTGCCAGCAGCCTTGGGACAGATTACTCTGGAAACACCATATATTTT.

The chain links TRBV5-1 to TRBJ2-1; D ambiguous. V was shortened by 1 base and J by 10 bases, with 9 bases between the two germline ends. This CDR3 comprises 12 residues. Per the germline V gene, CDR1 is SGHRS and CDR2 is YFSETQ. The CDR3 coding sequence is TGCGCCAGCAGCTTGACTCAAGCGGAGCAGTTCTTC. It translates to CASSLTQAEQFF.

The rearrangement links TRBV27 to TRBJ2-5, with D maybe TRBD2 (6 bases). The germline V and J ends were trimmed by 3 bases and 5 bases, with 13 bases remaining between them. The CDR3 spans 14 residues. Germline CDR1 reads MNHEY; CDR2 reads SMNVEV (reference sequence). CDR3 coding DNA: TGTGCCAGCAGTTTGATTAGCCGGGGGGAGACCCAGTACTTC. Amino acids: CASSLISRGETQYF.

The CDR3 nucleotides read TGTGCCATCAGTGAGCTAGCGGTAGCGAACACCGGGGAGCTGTTTTTT. Translation: CAISELAVANTGELFF. The genes are TRBV10-3 and TRBJ2-2; 7 bases map to TRBD2. Germline values: CDR1 ENHRY, CDR2 SYGVKD. The CDR3 has 16 amino acids. V trimming: 2 bases; J trimming: 0 bases; junction bases outside the gene matches: 3.

DNA for the CDR3: TGTGCCAGCAGGGAGAGCACAGGGTACGGTTCACCCCTCCACTTT. Residues: CASRESTGYGSPLHF. The J gene is TRBJ1-6, the V gene TRBV6-5, with D perhaps matching TRBD1 (6 bases). This CDR3 is 15 amino acids long. Germline CDR1 reads MNHEY; CDR2 reads SVGAGI. V was cut by 6 bases and J by 9 bases, with 18 bases left in between.

The J gene is TRBJ2-3, the V gene TRBV9, with 7 bases lining up with TRBD2. CDR1 SGDLS and CDR2 YYNGEE come from the germline V gene. The CDR3 consists of 16 residues. Unmatched junction bases numbered 11, after V lost 2 bases and J lost 5 bases. Written as DNA, the CDR3 is TGTGCCAGCAGCGTCCAAACGGGACTAACAGGAGATACGCAGTATTTT. The encoded protein is CASSVQTGLTGDTQYF.